This is a list of T cell receptor beta chains from one sample in a study of CD4 T cells in relation to SARS-CoV-2 and coronaviruses. Profiling relied on immunoSEQ multiplex PCR, and the TCRdb table lists in-frame clones only, not all of them. The sample holds about 64,000 clones, about 95% seen once. What was sequenced was naive CD4+ T cells from PBMCs. The receptors derive from a human donor in good health. CDR3s include the opening cysteine and the closing phenylalanine or tryptophan.

V gene,J gene,CDR3 protein
TRBV30,TRBJ2-7,CAWSVSVYEQYF
TRBV18,TRBJ1-3,CASSSMADSGNTIYF
TRBV19,TRBJ1-1,CASRDRGTFATEAFF
TRBV18,TRBJ1-1,CASSPADRGHRNTEAFF
TRBV28,TRBJ2-1,CASSHAGTGSSEQFF
TRBV3-1/TRBV3-2,TRBJ1-1,CASSYKEGGSAFF
TRBV3-1/TRBV3-2,TRBJ2-7,CASSQDTLGDNEQYF
TRBV19,TRBJ2-7,CASTLTSGSYEQYF
TRBV5-1,TRBJ2-3,CASSSQGLAGLDTQYF
TRBV30,TRBJ1-6,CAWGPGGNSPLHF
TRBV5-1,TRBJ2-3,CASSATGGPDTQYF
TRBV7-3,TRBJ2-1,CASSLNVDSVEQFF
TRBV7-6,TRBJ2-2,CASSLGGTLNTGELFF
TRBV2,TRBJ2-2,CAYAGEGGTGELFF
TRBV19,TRBJ2-2,CASSARYRTTGELFF
TRBV28,TRBJ1-6,CASKGGFNSPLHF
TRBV3-1/TRBV3-2,TRBJ2-1,CASKRTSGINEQFF
TRBV7-2,TRBJ1-5,CASAQGGGNQPQHF
TRBV5-1,TRBJ2-2,CASSSLTGRGTGELFF
TRBV4-1,TRBJ2-1,CASSHHLAGAWNEQFF
TRBV7-3,TRBJ2-5,CASSLTFGGSYQETQYF
TRBV7-2,TRBJ2-1,CASSPLVASSHEQFF